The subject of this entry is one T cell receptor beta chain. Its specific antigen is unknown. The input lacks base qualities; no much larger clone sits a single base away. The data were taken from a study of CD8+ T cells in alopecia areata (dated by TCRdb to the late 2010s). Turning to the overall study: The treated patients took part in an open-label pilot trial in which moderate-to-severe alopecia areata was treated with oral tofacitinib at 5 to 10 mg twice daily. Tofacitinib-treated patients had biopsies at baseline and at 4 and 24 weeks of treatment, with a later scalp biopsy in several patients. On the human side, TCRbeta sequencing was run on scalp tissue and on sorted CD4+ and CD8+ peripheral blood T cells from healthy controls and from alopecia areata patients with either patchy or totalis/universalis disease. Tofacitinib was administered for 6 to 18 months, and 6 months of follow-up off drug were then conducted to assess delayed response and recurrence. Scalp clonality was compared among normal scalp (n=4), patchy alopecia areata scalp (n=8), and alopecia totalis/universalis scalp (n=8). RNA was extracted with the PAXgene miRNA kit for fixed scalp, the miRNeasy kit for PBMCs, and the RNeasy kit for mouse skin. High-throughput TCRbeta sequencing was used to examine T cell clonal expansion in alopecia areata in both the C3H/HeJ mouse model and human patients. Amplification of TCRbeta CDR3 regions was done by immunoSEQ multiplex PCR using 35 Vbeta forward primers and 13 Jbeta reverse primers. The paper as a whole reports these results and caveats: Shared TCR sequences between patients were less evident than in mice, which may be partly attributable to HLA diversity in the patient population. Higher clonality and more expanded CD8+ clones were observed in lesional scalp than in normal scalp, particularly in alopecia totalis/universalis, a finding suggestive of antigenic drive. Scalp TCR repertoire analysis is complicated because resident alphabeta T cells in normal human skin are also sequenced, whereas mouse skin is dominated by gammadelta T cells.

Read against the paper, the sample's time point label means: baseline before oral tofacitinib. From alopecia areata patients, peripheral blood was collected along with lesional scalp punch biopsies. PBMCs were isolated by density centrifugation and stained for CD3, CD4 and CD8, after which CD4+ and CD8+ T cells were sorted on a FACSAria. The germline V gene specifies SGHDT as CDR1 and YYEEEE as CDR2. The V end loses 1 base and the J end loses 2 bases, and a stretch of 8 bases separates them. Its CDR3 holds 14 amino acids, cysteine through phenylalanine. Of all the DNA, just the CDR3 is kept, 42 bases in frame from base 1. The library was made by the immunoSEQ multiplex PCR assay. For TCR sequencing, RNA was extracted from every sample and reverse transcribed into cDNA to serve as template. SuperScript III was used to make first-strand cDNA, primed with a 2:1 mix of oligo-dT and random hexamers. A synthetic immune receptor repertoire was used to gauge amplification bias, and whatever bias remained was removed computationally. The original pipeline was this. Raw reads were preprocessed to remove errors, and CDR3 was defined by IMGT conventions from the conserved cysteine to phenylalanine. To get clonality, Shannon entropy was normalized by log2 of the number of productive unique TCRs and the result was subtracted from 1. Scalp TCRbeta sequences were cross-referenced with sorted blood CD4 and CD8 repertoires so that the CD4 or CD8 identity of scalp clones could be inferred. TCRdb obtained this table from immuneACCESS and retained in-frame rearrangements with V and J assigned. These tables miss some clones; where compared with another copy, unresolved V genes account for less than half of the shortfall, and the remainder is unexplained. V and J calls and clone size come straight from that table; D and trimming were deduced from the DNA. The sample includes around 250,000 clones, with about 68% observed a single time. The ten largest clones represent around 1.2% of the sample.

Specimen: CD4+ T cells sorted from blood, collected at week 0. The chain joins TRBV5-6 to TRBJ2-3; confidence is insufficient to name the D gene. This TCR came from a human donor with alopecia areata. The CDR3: CASSLRVATDTQYF. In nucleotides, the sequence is TGTGCCAGCAGCTTGCGGGTAGCCACAGATACGCAGTATTTT.